Here is one TCR beta chain with its context. One end of the junction does not line up with germline, which may come from a read error. The method was immunoSEQ multiplex PCR; TCRdb's version includes in-frame clones alone and lacks a portion of them. The table records 110,000 to 150,000 clones, about 87% of them present only once. This CDR3 is 11 amino acids long. Germline V gene data show CDR1 as SNHLY and CDR2 as FYNNEI. The data were obtained in a study of T cell responses to AZD1222 COVID-19 vaccine. Sequencing was performed on peripheral blood, taken on day 0 of AZD1222 vaccination. This receptor was identified in an adult in good health. The chain uses TRBV2 and TRBJ1-5; TRBD1 matches at 9 bases. The CDR3 DNA follows: TGTGCCAGCAGTGTTGGGGGACAGGGATATTTT. This encodes CASSVGGQGYF. The full variable domain, with the rest looked up from reference TRBV2 and TRBJ1-5, is EPEVTQTPSHQVTQMGQEVILRCVPISNHLYFYWYRQILGQKVEFLVSFYNNEISEKSEIFDDQFSVERPDGSNFTLKIRSTKLEDSAMYFCASSVGGQGYFGDGTRLSIL.